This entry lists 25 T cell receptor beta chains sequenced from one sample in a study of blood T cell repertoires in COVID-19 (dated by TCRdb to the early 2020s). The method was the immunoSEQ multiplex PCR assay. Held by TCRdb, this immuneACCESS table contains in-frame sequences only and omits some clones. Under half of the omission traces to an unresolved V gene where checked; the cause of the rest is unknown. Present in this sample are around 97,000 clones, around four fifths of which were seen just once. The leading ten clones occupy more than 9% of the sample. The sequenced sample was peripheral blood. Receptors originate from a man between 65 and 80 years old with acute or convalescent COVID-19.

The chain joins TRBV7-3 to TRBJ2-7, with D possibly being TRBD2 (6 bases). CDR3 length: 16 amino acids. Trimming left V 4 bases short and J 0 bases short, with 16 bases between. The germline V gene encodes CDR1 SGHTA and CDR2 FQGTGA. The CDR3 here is CASSSYARGSSYEQYF. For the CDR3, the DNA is TGTGCCAGCAGCTCATACGCCCGGGGGTCCTCCTACGAGCAGTACTTC.

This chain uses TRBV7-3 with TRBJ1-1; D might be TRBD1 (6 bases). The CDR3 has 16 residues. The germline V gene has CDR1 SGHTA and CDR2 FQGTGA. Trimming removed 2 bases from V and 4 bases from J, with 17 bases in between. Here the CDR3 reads CASSLYPQGPGTEAFF. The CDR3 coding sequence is TGTGCCAGCAGCTTATACCCCCAGGGGCCGGGCACTGAAGCTTTCTTT.

CDR3 region: CASSQGSGGGTDTQYF. The CDR3 region has the DNA TGTGCCAGCAGCCAAGGTAGCGGGGGGGGCACAGATACGCAGTATTTT. The rearrangement links TRBV4-2 to TRBJ2-3; 11 bases match TRBD2. Germline loops: CDR1 LGHNA, CDR2 YNFKEQ. Trimming removed 1 base from V and 1 base from J; junction bases left unmatched: 1. This CDR3 contains 16 residues.

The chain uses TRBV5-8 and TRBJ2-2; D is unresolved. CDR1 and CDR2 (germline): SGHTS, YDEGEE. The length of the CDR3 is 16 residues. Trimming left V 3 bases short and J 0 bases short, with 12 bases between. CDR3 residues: CASSSGLVANTGELFF. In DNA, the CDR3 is TGTGCCAGCAGCTCAGGCTTGGTCGCGAACACCGGGGAGCTGTTTTTT.

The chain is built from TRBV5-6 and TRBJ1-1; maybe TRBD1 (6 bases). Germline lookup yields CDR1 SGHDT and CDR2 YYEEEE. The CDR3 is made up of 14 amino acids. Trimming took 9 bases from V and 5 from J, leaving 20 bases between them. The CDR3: CAMGAQGDGTEAFF. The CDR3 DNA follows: TGTGCCATGGGCGCACAGGGCGATGGGACTGAAGCTTTCTTT.

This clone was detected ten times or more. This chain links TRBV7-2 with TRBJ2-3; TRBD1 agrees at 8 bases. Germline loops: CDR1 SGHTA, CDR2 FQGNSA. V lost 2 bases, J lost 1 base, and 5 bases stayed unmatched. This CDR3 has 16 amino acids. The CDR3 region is CASSLQGARGTDTQYF. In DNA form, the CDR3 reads TGTGCCAGCAGCTTACAGGGGGCCCGTGGCACAGATACGCAGTATTTT.

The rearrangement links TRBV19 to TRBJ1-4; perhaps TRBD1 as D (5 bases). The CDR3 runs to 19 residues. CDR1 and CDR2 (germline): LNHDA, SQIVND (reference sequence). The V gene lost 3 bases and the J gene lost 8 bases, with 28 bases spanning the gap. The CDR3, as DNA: TGTGCCAGTAGTATTTCCCCCGCGGGACGGAGCACTTTGGGCGAAAAACTGTTTTTT. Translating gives CASSISPAGRSTLGEKLFF.

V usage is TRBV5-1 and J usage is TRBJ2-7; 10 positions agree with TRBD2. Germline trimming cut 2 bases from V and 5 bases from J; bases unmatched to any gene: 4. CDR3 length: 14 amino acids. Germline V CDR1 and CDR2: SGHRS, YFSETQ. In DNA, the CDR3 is TGCGCCAGCAGCTTAGCGGGGGGGGCGAACGAGCAGTACTTC. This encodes CASSLAGGANEQYF. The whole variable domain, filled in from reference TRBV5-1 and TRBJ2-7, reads KAGVTQTPRYLIKTRGQQVTLSCSPISGHRSVSWYQQTPGQGLQFLFEYFSETQRNKGNFPGRFSGRQFSNSRSEMNVSTLELGDSALYLCASSLAGGANEQYFGPGTRLTVT.

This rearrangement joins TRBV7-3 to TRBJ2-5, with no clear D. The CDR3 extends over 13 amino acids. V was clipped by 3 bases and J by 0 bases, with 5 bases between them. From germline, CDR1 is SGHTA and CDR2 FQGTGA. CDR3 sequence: CASSLGYQETQYF. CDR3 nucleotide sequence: TGTGCCAGCAGCTTGGGCTACCAAGAGACCCAGTACTTC.

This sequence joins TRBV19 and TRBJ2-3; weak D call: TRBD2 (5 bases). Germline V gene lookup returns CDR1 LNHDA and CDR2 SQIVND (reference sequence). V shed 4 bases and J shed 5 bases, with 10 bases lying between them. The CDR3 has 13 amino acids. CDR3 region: CASSTTIGDTQYF. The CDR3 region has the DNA TGTGCCAGTAGTACGACTATAGGAGATACGCAGTATTTT.

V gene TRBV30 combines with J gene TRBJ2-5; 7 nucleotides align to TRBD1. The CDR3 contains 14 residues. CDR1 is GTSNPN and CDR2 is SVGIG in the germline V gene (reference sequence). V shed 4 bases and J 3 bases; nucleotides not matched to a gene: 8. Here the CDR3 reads CAWNADRRKETQYF. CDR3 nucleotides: TGTGCCTGGAACGCGGACAGGAGAAAAGAGACCCAGTACTTC.

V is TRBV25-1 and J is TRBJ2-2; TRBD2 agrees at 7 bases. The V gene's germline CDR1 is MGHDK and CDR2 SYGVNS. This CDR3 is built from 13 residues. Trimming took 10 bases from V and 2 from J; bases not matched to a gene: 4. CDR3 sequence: CATGDYNTGELFF. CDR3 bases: TGTGCCACCGGGGACTATAACACCGGGGAGCTGTTTTTT.

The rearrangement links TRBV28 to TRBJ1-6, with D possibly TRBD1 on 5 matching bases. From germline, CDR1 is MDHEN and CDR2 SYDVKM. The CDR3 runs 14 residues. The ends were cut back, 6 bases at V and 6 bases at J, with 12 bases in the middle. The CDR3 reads CASRSPGLNSPLHF. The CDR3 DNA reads TGTGCCAGCAGATCCCCAGGGCTTAATTCACCCCTCCACTTT.

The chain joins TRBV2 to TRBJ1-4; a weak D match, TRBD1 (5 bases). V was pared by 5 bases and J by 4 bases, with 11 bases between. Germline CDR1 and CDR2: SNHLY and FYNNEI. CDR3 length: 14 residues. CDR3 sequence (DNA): TGTGCCAGCAGTAGGGGTCGGAATAATGAAAAACTGTTTTTT. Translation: CASSRGRNNEKLFF.

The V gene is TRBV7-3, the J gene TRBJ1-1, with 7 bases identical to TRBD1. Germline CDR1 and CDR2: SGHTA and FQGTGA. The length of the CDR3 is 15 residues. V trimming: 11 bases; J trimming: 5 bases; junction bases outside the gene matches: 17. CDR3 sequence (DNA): TGTGCCGGAGGTGGACAGGAGATATGGCGGACTGAAGCTTTCTTT. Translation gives CAGGGQEIWRTEAFF. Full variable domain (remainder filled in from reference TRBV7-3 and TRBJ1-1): GAGVSQTPSNKVTEKGKYVELRCDPISGHTALYWYRQSLGQGPEFLIYFQGTGAADDSGLPNDRFFAVRPEGSVSTLKIQRTERGDSAVYLCAGGGQEIWRTEAFFGQGTRLTVV.

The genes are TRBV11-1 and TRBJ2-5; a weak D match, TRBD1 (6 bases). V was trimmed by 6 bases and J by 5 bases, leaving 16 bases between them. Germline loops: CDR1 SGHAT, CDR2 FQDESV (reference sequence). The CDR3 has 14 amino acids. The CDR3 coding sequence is TGTGCCAGCAGGACCCCAGGGGTTGGGGAGACCCAGTACTTC. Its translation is CASRTPGVGETQYF.

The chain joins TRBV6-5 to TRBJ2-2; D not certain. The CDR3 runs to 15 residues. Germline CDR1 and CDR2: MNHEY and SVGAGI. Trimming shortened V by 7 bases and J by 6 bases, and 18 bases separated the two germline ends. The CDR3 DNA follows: TGTGCCAGCAACTCTGGGCGCCCAAGGCCCGGGGAGCTGTTTTTT. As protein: CASNSGRPRPGELFF.

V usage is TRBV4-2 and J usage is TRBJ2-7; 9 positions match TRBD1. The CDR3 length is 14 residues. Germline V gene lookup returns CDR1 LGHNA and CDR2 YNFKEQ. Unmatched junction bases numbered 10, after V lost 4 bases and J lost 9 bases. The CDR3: CASSPFEGQGRQYF. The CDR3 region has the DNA TGTGCCAGCAGCCCTTTTGAAGGACAGGGGAGGCAGTACTTC.

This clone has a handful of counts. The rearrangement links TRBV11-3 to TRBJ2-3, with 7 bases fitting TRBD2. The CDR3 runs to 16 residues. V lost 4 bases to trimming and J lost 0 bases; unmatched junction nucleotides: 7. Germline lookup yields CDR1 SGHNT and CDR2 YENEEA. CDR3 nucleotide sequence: TGTGCCAGCAGCTACCAGCGGGGAGCTAGCACAGATACGCAGTATTTT. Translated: CASSYQRGASTDTQYF.

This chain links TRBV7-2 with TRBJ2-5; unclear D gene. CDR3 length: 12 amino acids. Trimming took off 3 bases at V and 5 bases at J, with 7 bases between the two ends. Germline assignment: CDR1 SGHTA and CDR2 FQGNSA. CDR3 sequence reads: CASSFPAETQYF. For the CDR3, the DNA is TGTGCCAGCAGCTTCCCAGCGGAGACCCAGTACTTC.

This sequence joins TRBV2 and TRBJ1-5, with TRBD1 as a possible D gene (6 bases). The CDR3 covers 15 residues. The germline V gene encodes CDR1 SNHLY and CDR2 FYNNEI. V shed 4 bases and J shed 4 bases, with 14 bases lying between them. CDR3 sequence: CASSGTGSGNQPQHF. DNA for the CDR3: TGTGCCAGCAGTGGCACAGGGTCGGGGAATCAGCCCCAGCATTTT.

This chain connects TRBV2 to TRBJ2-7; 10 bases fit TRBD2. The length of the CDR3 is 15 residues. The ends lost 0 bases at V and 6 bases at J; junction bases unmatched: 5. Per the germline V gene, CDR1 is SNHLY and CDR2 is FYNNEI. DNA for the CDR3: TGTGCCAGCAGTGAAGCCCTAGCGGGGGCTCGCGAGCAGTACTTC. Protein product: CASSEALAGAREQYF.

The DNA of the CDR3 is TGTGCCAGCAGATGGACTAGCGGGGGCTCCTACAATGAGCAGTTCTTC. Amino acid sequence: CASRWTSGGSYNEQFF. The V call is TRBV11-2, the J call TRBJ2-1; 13 nucleotides line up with TRBD2. The CDR3 runs 16 residues. The trim removed 6 bases at V and 0 bases at J, leaving 2 bases unmatched. CDR1 is SGHAT and CDR2 is FQNNGV in the germline V gene.

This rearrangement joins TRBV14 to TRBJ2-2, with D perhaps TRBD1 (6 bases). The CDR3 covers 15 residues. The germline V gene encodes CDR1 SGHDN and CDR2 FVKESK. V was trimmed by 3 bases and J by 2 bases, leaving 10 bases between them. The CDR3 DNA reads TGTGCCAGCAGCCACGGGACACTTAACACCGGGGAGCTGTTTTTT. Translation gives CASSHGTLNTGELFF.

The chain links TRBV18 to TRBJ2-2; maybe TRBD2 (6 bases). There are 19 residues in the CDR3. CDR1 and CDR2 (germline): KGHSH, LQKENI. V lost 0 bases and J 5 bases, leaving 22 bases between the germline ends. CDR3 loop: CASSPPRAGSPRETGELFF. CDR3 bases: TGTGCCAGCTCACCACCCCGAGCGGGTTCACCGAGGGAAACCGGGGAGCTGTTTTTT.